This paragraph covers one T cell receptor (beta chain) sequence. There are many counts of this clonotype. No antigen is known for it. No qualities accompany the bases; no much larger clone lies one base away. The method was multiplex PCR. Instrument on record: Illumina HiSeq 4000. TCR beta libraries were built with iRepertoire HTBI primers and Arm-PCR amplification of CDR3 regions. Before sequencing, the PCR products underwent gel purification. In the authors' own workflow: A total of roughly 67 TRBV and approximately 13 TRBJ segments were identified across samples and were used for gene usage analysis of CDR3 amino acid clonotypes. COPE and FqMerger were used to merge filtered high-quality paired reads into contigs. BLAST was used to align contigs to IMGT TRBV, TRBD and TRBJ reference genes, and CDR3 was defined according to IMGT. Highly expanded clones were defined as clonotypes with a frequency above 0.1%. Shannon entropy served as the measure of repertoire diversity, while the Gini coefficient captured V-J evenness. A clonotype found in more than one individual was treated as public. TCRdb itself trimmed the public reads at Q25 with fastp, ran MiXCR and retained productive beta chains. Rows merge per CDR3 protein into single entries with the most common DNA and genes. These V and J calls rely on TCRdb rather than the paper's analysis. The sample includes around 240,000 distinct CDR3 sequences, with 15% to 20% observed a single time. 12% to 15% of the sample lies in the top ten.

In light of the paper, this sample's time point label describes: newly diagnosed GD, antithyroid drugs for less than 3 months. For both TCR sequencing and RNA sequencing, RNA was extracted from PBMCs using TRIzol. The diagnosis of Graves' disease followed American Thyroid Association guidelines. Recruitment of patients was carried out at an endocrinology department in Xi'an, China. Each patient gave 7.5 to 10 milliliters of peripheral blood, collected in an EDTA anticoagulant tube. Ficoll Paque Plus density gradient separation was used to isolate PBMCs, and no further T cell sorting was performed. RNA quality was checked with an Agilent 2100 Bioanalyzer and agarose gel, and concentration with a NanoDrop 2000. The data are from a study of regulatory T cells in long-lasting Graves disease (dated by TCRdb to the early 2020s). General notes on the study: Newly diagnosed Graves' disease patients had taken antithyroid drugs for less than 3 months. Peripheral blood TCR sequencing and RNA sequencing compared persistent Graves' disease patients with newly diagnosed Graves' disease patients. The study took place in China and was registered as a clinical trial. A total of some 35 samples underwent TCR sequencing: about 13 from persistent and around 20 from newly diagnosed Graves' disease patients. Study-wide conclusions, independent of this receptor: Sequencing and analysis were limited to the TCR beta chain. Persistent Graves' disease patients showed lower TCR Shannon entropy and fewer highly expanded clones than newly diagnosed patients, suggesting clonal expansion. As a limitation, the authors acknowledged that the small sample size may reduce accuracy. Peripheral blood alone was examined, since thyroid tissue, which constituted the primary lesion, could not be accessed. Persistent patients shared more public clonotypes among themselves (around 3,000) than newly diagnosed patients did (approximately 970). TRBV28, TRBJ1-2 and TRBJ2-5 were preferentially used in persistent disease, while TRBV20-1 and TRBJ2-1 were favored in newly diagnosed disease.

V and J lose 2 bases and 6 bases, and a span of 10 bases separates them. In the germline V gene (reference sequence), CDR1 corresponds to LNHDA and CDR2 to SQIVND. The CDR3 measures 13 amino acids from cysteine to phenylalanine. Only the CDR3 DNA stays, 39 bases, in frame from base 1. The same data also contributed to another study, on T cells in Graves' hyperthyroidism and ophthalmopathy. Drawing on the second study: A patient counted as having stable Graves' hyperthyroidism if no progression to ophthalmopathy occurred over 18 months of follow-up. Hyperthyroidism patients were newly diagnosed, with disease duration under 2 months, and aged 18 to 65 years. The study excluded patients with uncontrolled infections, other autoimmune diseases, pregnancy or lactation. Diagnoses relied on clinical symptoms, serum thyroxine and TRAb, thyroid ultrasound and orbital computed tomography. A first-round RT-PCR of the TCR CDR3 used the HTBI primer set with the Qiagen OneStep RT-PCR kit. Blood samples also contained most of the expanded thyroid clonotypes (frequency above 0.001), which suggests that blood repertoires may reflect thyroid immune responses. A model built on a 13 V-J signature distinguished ophthalmopathy from stable hyperthyroidism, reaching about 88% sensitivity and approximately 83% specificity in cross-validation and 80%/75% in testing. During validation, the model predicted progression to ophthalmopathy a median of approximately 6.5 months ahead of onset, with just under 71% sensitivity and 72.22% specificity. TCR V-J signatures able to tell the groups apart were searched for in a discovery cohort of some 97 patients, of whom 43 had Graves' ophthalmopathy and roughly 59 had stable Graves' hyperthyroidism. An independent validation cohort of 18 to 20 hyperthyroidism patients and about 16 patients who later progressed to ophthalmopathy tested prospective prediction of ophthalmopathy. The 90 or so discovery patients were randomly split 7:3 into training and test sets. In about six Graves' hyperthyroidism patients, the study also compared T-cell repertoires from thyroid tissue with T-cell repertoires from blood. Following sampling, methimazole starting at 30 mg daily was given to hyperthyroidism patients, and high-dose intravenous methylprednisolone was given to ophthalmopathy patients. Libraries were constructed in a second round of multiplex PCR, after which size selection and purification were carried out. Paired-end sequencing of the libraries was performed with 100 bp reads on an Illumina HiSeq2000. SOAPnuke was used to process the raw data, throwing out any read that contained adapters or uncalled bases, had a mean Phred below 15, or lacked an exact constant-primer or identifier match. COPE v1.2.5 was used to merge high-quality paired reads, and clonotypes were defined as unique nucleotide sequences. MiTCR v1.1 was used to align clonotypes to the IMGT TRBV, TRBD and TRBJ reference segments. The analysis was restricted to V-J combinations with a frequency above 0.0001, which together covered 99.2% of the repertoires. The TCS score was defined as the ratio of F50 (clonal expansion) to E x V (chaos), calculated using BLOSUM62-based TCRdist between CDR3 peptides within each V-J. Welch's t-statistics and random forest reduced roughly 530 V-J features to 13, which were used in a naive Bayes classifier (R e1071). No statistical method was used to fix the sample size in advance, and group allocation was not hidden from the investigators. The paper reports TCR Vbeta CDR3 sequencing of approximately 140 peripheral blood samples: approximately 41 ophthalmopathy, around 80 hyperthyroidism and 17 progressor patients.

Sequenced material: peripheral blood mononuclear cells (PBMCs), taken at new diagnosis, from a patient treated with antithyroid drugs. The chain joins TRBV19 to TRBJ1-1; no D segment can be confidently identified. The TCR originated in a woman aged 25-40 years with Graves disease. Donor details come from another sample of the same person, matched by shared clones. CDR3 region: CASSISGIAEAFF. The DNA sequence reads TGTGCCAGTAGTATATCGGGGATCGCTGAAGCTTTCTTT.